This TCR beta chain originates from a study of preoperative IRX-2 immunotherapy in early breast cancer. V lost 0 bases, J lost 0 bases, and 2 bases stayed unmatched. Germline-derived CDR1 and CDR2 are LGHNT and FRNRAP. CDR3 length: 17 amino acids. The repertoire was sequenced with immunoSEQ multiplex PCR; TCRdb's copy has only in-frame clones and lacks some. The data contain approximately 34,000 clones, over 90% of them singletons. Treatment here: preoperative locoregional IRX-2 cytokine immunotherapy. This phase Ib study tested locoregional IRX-2 cytokine immunotherapy given before surgery. This TCR came from a human donor with breast cancer. The chain combines TRBV12-5 with TRBJ2-7, with 13 bases matching TRBD2. This specimen was collected from a patient treated with IRX-2 immunotherapy. CDR3: CASGLVGLAGPSYEQYF. Here the CDR3 DNA reads TGTGCTAGTGGTTTGGTGGGACTAGCGGGGCCCTCCTACGAGCAGTACTTC.